The 31 T cell receptor beta chains below come from one sample, sequenced in a study of T cell repertoires in cytomegalovirus infection. A single record per CDR3 protein comes from TCRdb applying MiXCR to the reads. The sample records 650,000 to 900,000 distinct CDR3 sequences, approximately 32% being singletons. Which antigens these TCRs recognize remains unknown. The sequenced sample was cultured CD8+ T cells from PBMCs, obtained from culture after CMV antigen stimulation. The receptor source for this set is a human donor in good health (CMV status not recorded). Some clones in this sample may be carry-over from other donors' samples.

The gene calls are TRBV6-1 and TRBJ1-1; D unclear. From germline, CDR1 is MNHNS and CDR2 SASEGT. This CDR3 comprises 14 residues. Trimming removed 5 bases at V and 1 base at J, with 11 bases between. The CDR3 loop is CASSRGDTNTEAFF. CDR3 DNA sequence: TGTGCCAGCAGTCGGGGTGATACGAACACTGAAGCTTTCTTT.

A few counts support this clonotype. The genes are TRBV6-5 and TRBJ1-5; D unresolved. Germline CDR1 and CDR2: MNHEY and SVGAGI. V was pared by 0 bases and J by 9 bases, with 9 bases between. The CDR3 extends over 13 amino acids. This CDR3 is CASSYSGLGPQHF. In DNA form, the CDR3 reads TGTGCCAGCAGTTACTCTGGTTTAGGGCCCCAGCATTTT.

This chain joins TRBV11-2 and TRBJ2-3; a weak D match, TRBD1 (5 bases). V lost 3 bases, J lost 4 bases, and 17 bases lay in between. The V gene's germline CDR1 is SGHAT and CDR2 FQNNGV. The CDR3 contains 16 residues. For the CDR3, the DNA is TGTGCCAGCAGCTTGGGGATGGGGCCTGCGGCAGATACGCAGTATTTT. Protein product: CASSLGMGPAADTQYF.

This clonotype was detected a few times. This sequence joins TRBV11-2 and TRBJ1-6; TRBD1 matches 7 bases. The germline CDR1 and CDR2 sequences are SGHAT and FQNNGV. This CDR3 contains 14 residues. V shed 3 bases and J 7 bases; nucleotides not matched to a gene: 3. CDR3 region: CASSFWDRNSPLHF. Here the CDR3 DNA reads TGTGCCAGCAGCTTTTGGGACAGAAATTCACCCCTCCACTTT. Using reference TRBV11-2 and TRBJ1-6 for the parts outside the CDR3, the full variable domain is EAGVAQSPRYKIIEKRQSVAFWCNPISGHATLYWYQQILGQGPKLLIQFQNNGVVDDSQLPKDRFSAERLKGVDSTLKIQPAKLEDSAVYLCASSFWDRNSPLHFGNGTRLTVT.

This clonotype was picked up a small number of times. V is TRBV12-3 or TRBV12-4 and J is TRBJ2-3; TRBD2 might be the D (5 bases). The V and J ends lost 6 bases and 11 bases respectively, with 12 bases between them. The CDR3 consists of 11 residues. CDR3 sequence: CASRAASRQYF. CDR3 nucleotide sequence: TGTGCCAGCAGGGCGGCTAGCAGGCAGTATTTT.

This clonotype was detected only a few times. The chain links TRBV28 to TRBJ2-3; D gene ambiguous. Germline-derived CDR1 and CDR2 are MDHEN and SYDVKM. The CDR3 has 15 amino acids. Trimming cost V 5 bases and J 0 bases, with 12 bases left between them. The CDR3 coding sequence is TGTGCCAGCAGTGCGGCCGTCTCTAGCACAGATACGCAGTATTTT. Its translation: CASSAAVSSTDTQYF.

This clonotype was seen only a few times. The chain recombines TRBV6-6 with TRBJ2-1, with 10 bases matching TRBD2. J lost 2 bases, V lost 11 bases, and 3 bases had no gene match. Germline V gene lookup returns CDR1 MNHNY and CDR2 SVGAGI (reference sequence). This CDR3 region has 13 residues. The CDR3 reads CAGSGGAYNEQFF. In DNA form, the CDR3 reads TGTGCCGGAAGCGGGGGGGCCTACAATGAGCAGTTCTTC.

This clonotype was found many times. The V and J genes are TRBV12-3 or TRBV12-4 and TRBJ1-6; 9 bases are shared with TRBD1. This CDR3 region has 16 residues. V gave up 6 bases and J gave up 7 bases; unmatched junction bases: 10. DNA for the CDR3: TGTGCCAGCAGGGCTGGACAGGGGTCGAGGAATTCACCCCTCCACTTT. Protein: CASRAGQGSRNSPLHF.

The J gene is TRBJ2-1, the V gene TRBV15; no clear D gene. Trimming stripped 0 bases from V and 6 bases from J, with 12 bases between. The germline V gene has CDR1 LNHNV and CDR2 YYDKDF (reference sequence). CDR3 length: 15 amino acids. CDR3 sequence: CATSRDPSGSNEQFF. The CDR3 nucleotides read TGTGCCACCAGCAGAGATCCTTCGGGTAGCAATGAGCAGTTCTTC.

This clonotype appeared many times. The V and J genes are TRBV6-2 or TRBV6-3 and TRBJ1-1; a possible D gene is TRBD1 (5 bases). The CDR3 contains 17 residues. The germline gives CDR1 MNHEY, CDR2 SVGEGT. The ends were cut back, 1 base at V and 3 bases at J, with 18 bases in the middle. In nucleotides, the CDR3 is TGTGCCAGCAGTTACTTAATGCAACTCATGGGGCACACTGAAGCTTTCTTT. Encoded protein: CASSYLMQLMGHTEAFF.

About this clonotype itself: A junction boundary mismatches the germline segment, possibly from a read error. The rearrangement uses TRBV9 and TRBJ2-3, with D perhaps matching TRBD2 (5 bases). Looked up from germline, CDR1 is SGDLS and CDR2 is YYNGEE. This CDR3 comprises 16 residues. CDR3 nucleotides: TGTGCCGGCAGCGTAGCTCCTGGAGGCCGAGTAGATACGCAGTATTTT. Its protein product is CAGSVAPGGRVDTQYF.

The sample holds many counts of this clonotype. CDR3 sequence reads: CASRGAGNNQPQHF. The CDR3 nucleotides are TGTGCCAGCAGGGGGGCAGGGAACAATCAGCCCCAGCATTTT. The chain uses TRBV12-3 or TRBV12-4 and TRBJ1-5; D possibly corresponds to TRBD1 (6 bases). The germline V and J ends were trimmed by 6 bases and 3 bases, with 12 bases remaining between them. The CDR3 totals 14 residues.

The rearrangement links TRBV9 to TRBJ2-1; tentatively, D is TRBD2 (7 bases). CDR3 length: 22 residues. Looked up from germline, CDR1 is SGDLS and CDR2 is YYNGEE. V was trimmed by 3 bases and J by 0 bases, leaving 31 bases between them. The CDR3, as DNA: TGTGCCAGCAGCGATCGGATTGGGGGCGGGGGTAACCCATTGAGCTCCTACAATGAGCAGTTCTTC. Protein sequence: CASSDRIGGGGNPLSSYNEQFF.

Ten or more counts support this clonotype. V is TRBV12-3 or TRBV12-4 and J is TRBJ2-3; 7 bases line up with TRBD1. This CDR3 is built from 16 residues. The ends lost 6 bases at V and 2 bases at J; junction bases unmatched: 11. CDR3 sequence reads: CASRELGTEHTDTQYF. The CDR3 DNA sequence: TGTGCCAGCAGAGAACTAGGGACAGAACACACAGATACGCAGTATTTT.

The genes are TRBV6-1 and TRBJ2-1; 9 bases fit TRBD2. Losses at the gene ends were 6 bases for V and 4 bases for J; bases not matched to a gene: 7. Germline V gene data show CDR1 as MNHNS and CDR2 as SASEGT. The CDR3 has 15 amino acids. In DNA form, the CDR3 reads TGTGCCAGCAGCGGCGGGGGGGGCGAGTACAATGAGCAGTTCTTC. Translated, it gives CASSGGGGEYNEQFF.

The chain carries TRBV6-2 or TRBV6-3 and TRBJ1-2, with TRBD1 as a possible D gene (5 bases). The germline V and J ends were trimmed by 10 bases and 7 bases, with 25 bases remaining between them. The CDR3 contains 15 residues. Germline loops: CDR1 MNHEY, CDR2 SVGEGT. The CDR3 reads CAITVTPAGFRGYTF. The DNA of the CDR3 is TGTGCCATCACAGTTACCCCCGCAGGGTTTCGTGGCTACACCTTC.

This clonotype appeared many times. V and J are TRBV7-6 and TRBJ2-3; D call uncertain. V was pared by 3 bases and J by 2 bases, with 12 bases between. This CDR3 has 15 amino acids. Looked up from germline, CDR1 is SGHVS and CDR2 is FNYEAQ. In DNA form, the CDR3 reads TGTGCCAGCAGCTTGGGATTAGAATTCACAGATACGCAGTATTTT. Translation: CASSLGLEFTDTQYF.

This chain joins TRBV5-1 and TRBJ1-1; weak D call: TRBD1 (6 bases). The CDR3 consists of 16 residues. Germline values: CDR1 SGHRS, CDR2 YFSETQ. Trimming left V 0 bases short and J 1 base short, with 13 bases between. CDR3 amino acids: CASSLGQGRPNTEAFF. The CDR3 DNA reads as TGCGCCAGCAGCTTGGGGCAGGGGCGGCCGAACACTGAAGCTTTCTTT. Together with reference TRBV5-1 and TRBJ1-1, the CDR3 gives the full variable domain: KAGVTQTPRYLIKTRGQQVTLSCSPISGHRSVSWYQQTPGQGLQFLFEYFSETQRNKGNFPGRFSGRQFSNSRSEMNVSTLELGDSALYLCASSLGQGRPNTEAFFGQGTRLTVV.

The chain combines TRBV27 with TRBJ1-2, with 9 positions matching TRBD1. This CDR3 spans 15 amino acids. V lost 2 bases, J lost 4 bases, and 5 bases stayed unmatched. The germline CDR1 and CDR2 sequences are MNHEY and SMNVEV (reference sequence). CDR3 amino acids: CASSLTGGATYGYTF. Written as DNA, the CDR3 is TGTGCCAGCAGTTTAACAGGGGGCGCGACCTATGGCTACACCTTC.

This clonotype has only a few counts. The chain joins TRBV5-1 to TRBJ2-1; TRBD1 is a possible D gene (6 bases). This CDR3 has 14 residues. Per the germline V gene, CDR1 is SGHRS and CDR2 is YFSETQ. V lost 4 bases to trimming and J lost 5 bases, with 13 bases between them. The CDR3 region has the DNA TGCGCCAGCAGCCCCGGGACACGGGACAATGAGCAGTTCTTC. This sequence encodes CASSPGTRDNEQFF.

The chain carries TRBV7-9 and TRBJ1-2; a weak D match, TRBD1 (6 bases). Germline CDR1 SEHNR, CDR2 FQNEAQ (reference sequence). This CDR3 contains 11 residues. The CDR3 region is CVTHRVYGYTF. CDR3 in DNA: TGTGTCACGCACAGGGTCTATGGCTACACCTTC.

CDR3 DNA: TGCAGTGCTAGAGATCGGAGGGTACCTGGGGGCTACACCTTC. Translation gives CSARDRRVPGGYTF. The chain employs TRBV20-1 and TRBJ1-2; no definite D call. The ends were cut back, 0 bases at V and 8 bases at J, with 16 bases in the middle. CDR1 is DFQATT, CDR2 SNEGSKA, per germline (reference sequence). CDR3 length equals 14 residues.

In this sample, this clonotype turned up a few times. V is TRBV12-3 or TRBV12-4 and J is TRBJ2-3; no clear D. CDR3 length: 13 amino acids. Trimming stripped 3 bases from V and 3 bases from J, with 7 bases between. The CDR3 is CASSFAATDTQYF. The DNA of the CDR3 is TGTGCCAGCAGTTTCGCAGCAACAGATACGCAGTATTTT.

The chain links TRBV12-3 or TRBV12-4 to TRBJ1-2; TRBD1 is a possible D gene (6 bases). This CDR3 has 12 residues. V was pared by 10 bases and J by 7 bases, with 16 bases between. CDR3 region: CATAGGGPGYTF. CDR3 DNA: TGTGCCACAGCGGGAGGGGGGCCTGGCTACACCTTC.

This clonotype is a singleton in its sample. Possible read error: a much larger clone is one base away. The gene calls are TRBV7-6 and TRBJ2-1; D not certain. V gave up 4 bases and J gave up 5 bases, with 12 bases separating them. CDR1 and CDR2 from the germline V gene are SGHVS and FNYEAQ. This CDR3 spans 14 amino acids. CDR3 DNA sequence: TGTGCCAGCAGCTCAGTGAGACCCCACAATGAGCAGTTCTTC. Encoded protein: CASSSVRPHNEQFF.

This clonotype was observed at least ten times. CDR3 nucleotides: TGTGCCAGCAGCCCCCCGGGACAGGCCAACAATCAGCCCCAGCATTTT. Amino acid sequence: CASSPPGQANNQPQHF. This sequence joins TRBV7-2 and TRBJ1-5; 8 bases agree with TRBD1. The CDR3 extends over 16 amino acids. CDR1 is SGHTA and CDR2 is FQGNSA in the germline V gene. V shed 5 bases and J 3 bases; nucleotides not matched to a gene: 9.

The table lists this clonotype with a few counts. The CDR3 nucleotides read TGTGCCAGCATCAAATGGGGGACAGGGTTGAACACTGAAGCTTTCTTT. Residues: CASIKWGTGLNTEAFF. The rearrangement links TRBV28 to TRBJ1-1, with 9 bases that match TRBD1. The CDR3 is 16 residues long. V trimming: 7 bases; J trimming: 0 bases; junction bases outside the gene matches: 9. CDR1 is MDHEN, CDR2 SYDVKM, per germline.

V and J are TRBV10-3 and TRBJ2-1, with 14 bases lining up with TRBD2. The CDR3 covers 16 residues. V lost 6 bases and J lost 4; bases outside the gene matches: 5. Germline CDR1 ENHRY, CDR2 SYGVKD. CDR3 nucleotide sequence: TGTGCCATCAGGGGACTAGCGGGGGACAGTTACAATGAGCAGTTCTTC. As protein: CAIRGLAGDSYNEQFF.

The CDR3 DNA follows: TGTGCCAGTAGTATACAGTCCAAGAACACTGAAGCTTTCTTT. It encodes CASSIQSKNTEAFF. The chain couples TRBV19 to TRBJ1-1; no definite D call. Between the trimmed V and J ends, which lost 2 bases and 1 base, there was a span of 8 bases. Per germline, CDR1 LNHDA and CDR2 SQIVND (reference sequence). The CDR3 length is 14 residues.

A few counts support this clonotype. The chain employs TRBV6-6 and TRBJ1-1; possible D gene TRBD1, 6 bases. This CDR3 has 15 amino acids. Germline values: CDR1 MNHNY, CDR2 SVGAGI (reference sequence). The V end lost 2 bases, the J end lost 2 bases, and 12 bases lay between the germline ends. The CDR3 nucleotides are TGTGCCAGCAGTTACCTTGGGGGGGCCAACACTGAAGCTTTCTTT. This sequence encodes CASSYLGGANTEAFF.

This clonotype was observed a few times. The rearrangement uses TRBV6-2 or TRBV6-3 and TRBJ2-3; D remains unclear. This CDR3 has 15 residues. With 1 base removed from V and 4 bases from J, the gap between germline ends came to 12 bases. Germline CDR1 reads MNHEY; CDR2 reads SVGEGT. For the CDR3, the DNA is TGTGCCAGCAGTTACTTGATGGGAAGGGCAGATACGCAGTATTTT. As protein: CASSYLMGRADTQYF.